A selection of T cell receptor beta chains follows, all from one sample in a study of cytomegalovirus exposure and HLA in healthy donors. Sequencing was performed with immunoSEQ multiplex PCR; in TCRdb, only in-frame clones are kept and a portion is missing. Altogether some 120,000 clones are present, 72% being singletons, with the ten largest covering 3% to 4%. The specimen was PBMCs. The receptors shown here come from a man aged 30 to 45 in good health and CMV-seronegative. The CDR3 runs from the conserved cysteine through the conserved F or W. The D gene is left open where the match is weak. For some rows the clone size is stated as once, few or many, or as a class when expanded; others skip it.

d_call j_call clone_size v_call cdr3_nt cdr3_aa
TRBD1 TRBJ1-2 NA TRBV6-4 TGTGCCAGCAGGGATACAGGGGGCCCTTTGAAAGGCTACACCTTC CASRDTGGPLKGYTF
TRBD2 TRBJ2-3 NA TRBV19 TGTGCCAGTAGTCCCGGAGGACTAGCGGGGGCCTGGCAGTATTTT CASSPGGLAGAWQYF
NA TRBJ2-7 NA TRBV7-9 TGTGCCAGCAGCCCCCGGACAGACCTTTCCTACGAGCAGTACTTC CASSPRTDLSYEQYF
TRBD2 TRBJ2-5 NA TRBV23-1 TGCGCCAGCCAATTAAGGACGAAGCGGGGGGGCCTTGAGACCCAGTACTTC CASQLRTKRGGLETQYF
NA TRBJ1-2 NA TRBV10-3 TGTGCCATCAGTGAGTCCCAGGACTATGGCTACACCTTC CAISESQDYGYTF
TRBD1 TRBJ1-5 NA TRBV4-1 TGCGCCAGCAGCCTTCCGGGACAGGGACCTCTAGGGCCCCAGCATTTT CASSLPGQGPLGPQHF
NA TRBJ1-1 NA TRBV11-3 TGTGCCAGCAGCTTACAGGGGTCCACTGAAGCTTTCTTT CASSLQGSTEAFF
NA TRBJ2-7 few TRBV7-2 TGTGCCAGCAGCTTAGTCTCAGGACACTCCTACGAGCAGTACTTC CASSLVSGHSYEQYF
NA TRBJ2-2 NA TRBV28 TGTGCCAGCAGTTTTGGCAGGGGGGCGGCCGGGGAGCTGTTTTTT CASSFGRGAAGELFF
TRBD1 TRBJ2-3 once TRBV10-3 TGTGCCATCTCATCCGGGACAGGGGGTTCTTCAGATACGCAGTATTTT CAISSGTGGSSDTQYF
NA TRBJ2-1 NA TRBV16 TGTGCCAGCAGCCAATCTAAGGGAGCGAGGGTCAATGAGCAGTTCTTC CASSQSKGARVNEQFF
TRBD1 TRBJ2-5 NA TRBV7-9 TGTGCCAGCAGAGAGACAGGGGGGGAGACCCAGTACTTC CASRETGGETQYF
TRBD1 TRBJ2-3 NA TRBV5-1 TGCGCCAGCAGCTTGGGCCAGGGGACAGCAGATACGCAGTATTTT CASSLGQGTADTQYF
NA TRBJ2-7 few TRBV7-6 TGTGCCAGCAGCTTAGGACAGGACTCCTACGAGCAGTACTTC CASSLGQDSYEQYF
TRBD1 TRBJ2-5 few TRBV5-1 TGCGCCAGCAGCTCGACAGGGGGCCAAGAGACCCAGTACTTC CASSSTGGQETQYF
TRBD1 TRBJ1-2 NA TRBV18 TGTGCCAGCTCGTCAGACAGGGGGCAATGGTATGGCTACACCTTC CASSSDRGQWYGYTF
TRBD2 TRBJ2-5 NA TRBV5-1 TGCGCCAGCAGCCCGGGACTAGCGGGTCGGTCAGAGACCCAGTACTTC CASSPGLAGRSETQYF
NA TRBJ1-2 NA TRBV5-1 TGCGCCAGCAGCCCGTACCGGGGAGGGGTCTATGGCTACACCTTC CASSPYRGGVYGYTF
NA TRBJ1-1 few TRBV7-2 TGTGCCAGCAGCCGTCCCGGCAGGGGCACTGAAGCTTTCTTT CASSRPGRGTEAFF
NA TRBJ1-5 NA TRBV11-2 TGTGCCAGCAGCCCCGAGGGGGGGCCTAATCAGCCCCAGCATTTT CASSPEGGPNQPQHF
TRBD1 TRBJ2-2 NA TRBV5-1 TGCGCCAGCAACGCCGGGACAGGGGCGAACACCGGGGAGCTGTTTTTT CASNAGTGANTGELFF
TRBD2 TRBJ2-1 NA TRBV27 TGTGCCAGCAGTTTATCCCGGGGGGGCCTCAATGAGCAGTTCTTC CASSLSRGGLNEQFF
NA TRBJ2-1 NA TRBV4-1 TGCGCCAGCAGGCTACAGGGCAGCTCCTACAATGAGCAGTTCTTC CASRLQGSSYNEQFF
NA TRBJ1-1 few TRBV7-8 TGTGCCAGCAGCTTAGGGGTCAAACCCGGACAAGGGGACACTGAAGCTTTCTTT CASSLGVKPGQGDTEAFF
NA TRBJ2-1 NA TRBV4-1 TGCGCCAGCAGCCAAGACTCGGGGGTCTATGGGGGTGAGCAGTTCTTC CASSQDSGVYGGEQFF
TRBD2 TRBJ2-3 NA TRBV19 TGTGCCAGTAGTACCGACGGGGGGGATACGCAGTATTTT CASSTDGGDTQYF
NA TRBJ2-3 NA TRBV19 TGTGCCAGTAGCGGGTGGGATACGCAGTATTTT CASSGWDTQYF
NA TRBJ1-1 NA TRBV19 TGTGCCAGTAGTATCTTCAGTGAAGCTTTCTTT CASSIFSEAFF
NA TRBJ2-3 NA TRBV15 TGTGCCACCAGCAGAGATAGTGGCACAGATACGCAGTATTTT CATSRDSGTDTQYF
TRBD1 TRBJ2-7 NA TRBV5-1 TGCGCCAGCAGCCCCTGGGACAGGGAACTTCCCTACGAGCAGTACTTC CASSPWDRELPYEQYF
TRBD1 TRBJ2-3 NA TRBV6-5 TGTGCCAGCAGTTACGCACAGGGGGCGGTGATAGATACGCAGTATTTT CASSYAQGAVIDTQYF
NA TRBJ1-2 once TRBV10-3 TGTGCCATCAGTGAGTTTGGGGGGAACTATGGCTACACCTTC CAISEFGGNYGYTF
NA TRBJ1-2 NA TRBV10-2 TGCGCCAGCAGTGAGTCACAGTTAGATAACTATGGCTACACCTTC CASSESQLDNYGYTF
NA TRBJ2-1 NA TRBV7-9 TGTGCCAGCAGCGAGAGTATAATCTATTACAATGAGCAGTTCTTC CASSESIIYYNEQFF
NA TRBJ2-4 NA TRBV6-1 TGTGCCAGCAGTGAAGGGCTAGCGATAAACATTCAGTACTTC CASSEGLAINIQYF
NA TRBJ2-5 NA TRBV5-1 TGCGCCAGCAGCAGGGGATATGGGGAGACCCAGTACTTC CASSRGYGETQYF
NA TRBJ2-5 NA TRBV5-1 TGCGCCAGCAGCTTAACCCTAGGGGTTAAAGAGACCCAGTACTTC CASSLTLGVKETQYF
TRBD2 TRBJ2-1 few TRBV13 TGTGCCAGCAGCTCCAACCCGAGCCTAGCGGGGGTGCCCAATGAGCAGTTCTTC CASSSNPSLAGVPNEQFF
TRBD2 TRBJ2-5 once TRBV5-1 TGCGCCAGCAGCCGACTAGCGGGGATAGAAGAGACCCAGTACTTC CASSRLAGIEETQYF
TRBD1 TRBJ1-5 NA TRBV28 TGTGCCAGCAGTCCCGGGGACAGGGGTAGTCAGCCCCAGCATTTT CASSPGDRGSQPQHF
NA TRBJ1-5 NA TRBV10-3 TGTGCCAGCACCGAGGAGGGGGGGGCTCGTAATCAGCCCCAGCATTTT CASTEEGGARNQPQHF
NA TRBJ1-4 once TRBV25-1 TGTGCCAGCAGTGGAATGCAGTTCTTTAATGAAAAACTGTTTTTT CASSGMQFFNEKLFF
TRBD2 TRBJ2-3 NA TRBV2 TGTGCCAGCAGCACCAGTCTGACTAGCGGTAGCACAGATACGCAGTATTTT CASSTSLTSGSTDTQYF
TRBD1 TRBJ1-3 NA TRBV28 TGTGCCAGCAGTCAACCCCTCATCGGAGGGGGCTTTGGAAACACCATATATTTT CASSQPLIGGGFGNTIYF
NA TRBJ2-3 once TRBV30 TGTGCCTGGAGTGTACCTTCCCCAGGGCTTGCAGATACGCAGTATTTT CAWSVPSPGLADTQYF
NA TRBJ2-3 few TRBV30 TGTGCCTGGAGTGTAGCGCGGGTCACAGATACGCAGTATTTT CAWSVARVTDTQYF
NA TRBJ2-5 NA TRBV2 TGTGCCAGCAGTGAAGCGCATGGGACTGGAGAAGAGACCCAGTACTTC CASSEAHGTGEETQYF
NA TRBJ2-7 few TRBV30 TGTGCCTGGTGGGGGGACCACGAGCAGTACTTC CAWWGDHEQYF
NA TRBJ1-5 NA TRBV6-5 TGTGCCAGCAGCCGAATTAACAGGGCTCAGCCCCAGCATTTT CASSRINRAQPQHF